This paragraph reports one T cell receptor (beta chain). Using unique molecular identifiers, the investigators prepared the TCRbeta library. TCRdb passed the PCR reads through MiXCR, listing each CDR3 protein once. The table shows 540,000 or so distinct CDR3 sequences, with about 23% occurring only once. These data are taken from a study of T-cell reconstitution after alpha-beta-depleted transplantation in children. The clonotype was recovered from a boy younger than two who had a stem cell transplant for acute myeloid leukemia, so the T cells may come from the graft donor. The starting material was PBMCs, mostly from graft donor cells, obtained 360 days after TCRalphabeta/CD19-depleted stem cell transplant.

The CDR3: CASVFAEEETQYF. The CDR3 nucleotides are TGTGCTAGTGTTTTCGCAGAAGAAGAGACCCAGTACTTC. The chain links TRBV12-5 to TRBJ2-5, with D unresolved. CDR1 LGHNT and CDR2 FRNRAP come from the germline V gene. The CDR3 consists of 13 residues. V lost 7 bases and J 3 bases, leaving 12 bases between the germline ends.